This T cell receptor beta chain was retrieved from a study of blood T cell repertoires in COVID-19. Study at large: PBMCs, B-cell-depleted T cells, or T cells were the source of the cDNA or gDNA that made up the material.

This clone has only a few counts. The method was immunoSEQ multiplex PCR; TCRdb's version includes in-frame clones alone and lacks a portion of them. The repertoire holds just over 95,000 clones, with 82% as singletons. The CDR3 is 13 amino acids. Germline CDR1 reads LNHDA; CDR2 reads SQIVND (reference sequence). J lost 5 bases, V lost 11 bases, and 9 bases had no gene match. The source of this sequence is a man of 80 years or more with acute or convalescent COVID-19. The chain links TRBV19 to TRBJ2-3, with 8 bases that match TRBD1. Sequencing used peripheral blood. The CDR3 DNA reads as TGTGCCGCAAGTCAGGGGGCAAAAGATACGCAGTATTTT. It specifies CAASQGAKDTQYF.